Listed here are 26 T cell receptor beta chains from one sample, sequenced in a study of cytomegalovirus exposure and HLA in healthy donors. In the PCR, 60 Vbeta and 13 Jbeta primers were used. Method: immunoSEQ multiplex PCR; TCRdb's copy keeps in-frame clones and lacks some. The data show about 180,000 clones, approximately 79% seen once. What was sequenced was PBMCs. The source of these receptors is a man aged 40-49 years in good health and CMV-seropositive.

The chain recombines TRBV9 with TRBJ1-5; TRBD1 aligns across 7 bases. The germline V gene has CDR1 SGDLS and CDR2 YYNGEE. The CDR3 sequence is 15 residues long. J lost 2 bases, V lost 3 bases, and 5 bases had no gene match. CDR3: CASSAGGQGNQPQHF. The CDR3 bases are TGTGCCAGCAGCGCAGGGGGTCAGGGCAATCAGCCCCAGCATTTT.

The chain links TRBV9 to TRBJ2-5; 8 nucleotides line up with TRBD2. Trimming took 4 bases from V and 5 from J; bases not matched to a gene: 7. The germline V gene has CDR1 SGDLS and CDR2 YYNGEE. The CDR3 loop spans 14 amino acids. The CDR3 loop reads CASSLGLADETQYF. Here the CDR3 DNA reads TGTGCCAGCAGCCTCGGACTAGCAGACGAGACCCAGTACTTC.

The V call is TRBV6-5, the J call TRBJ1-5; D is undetermined. This CDR3 spans 15 amino acids. The V end was cut by 0 bases, the J end by 3 bases, with 9 bases between. In germline, CDR1 is MNHEY, CDR2 SVGAGI. CDR3 region: CASSYSSSPNQPQHF. The DNA for the CDR3 is TGTGCCAGCAGTTACTCGTCGTCCCCCAATCAGCCCCAGCATTTT.

The chain uses TRBV6-4 and TRBJ2-1; TRBD2 matches at 9 bases. V gave up 3 bases and J gave up 8 bases; unmatched junction bases: 11. The length of the CDR3 is 16 residues. Germline V gene sequence: CDR1 MRHNA, CDR2 SNTAGT. The CDR3 DNA follows: TGTGCCAGCAGTGAATCTGCGGGAGGGCCCCTCGATGAGCAGTTCTTC. This gives the protein CASSESAGGPLDEQFF.

The V gene is TRBV7-9, the J gene TRBJ1-2, with TRBD1 identical over 7 bases. The CDR3 consists of 13 residues. CDR1 and CDR2 from the germline V gene are SEHNR and FQNEAQ (reference sequence). J gave up 5 bases and V 5 bases, and 5 bases lay outside the gene matches. The CDR3 spells CASSPRQGYGYTF. CDR3 nucleotides: TGTGCCAGCAGCCCTCGACAGGGTTATGGCTACACCTTC.

The V and J genes are TRBV19 and TRBJ2-3; D possibly corresponds to TRBD2 (5 bases). The CDR3 contains 14 residues. Germline-derived CDR1 and CDR2 are LNHDA and SQIVND (reference sequence). V was clipped by 5 bases and J by 4 bases, with 13 bases between them. In nucleotides, the CDR3 is TGTGCCAGTAGTCCCCGGACTGGTTCAGATACGCAGTATTTT. Its protein product is CASSPRTGSDTQYF.

The chain uses TRBV15 and TRBJ2-2, with D maybe TRBD2 (6 bases). Germline V gene data show CDR1 as LNHNV and CDR2 as YYDKDF (reference sequence). This CDR3 comprises 16 residues. V lost 2 bases and J 4 bases, leaving 14 bases between the germline ends. The CDR3 protein is CATSRLSGGGTGELFF. CDR3 coding DNA: TGTGCCACCAGCAGACTTAGCGGAGGAGGCACCGGGGAGCTGTTTTTT.

V gene TRBV27 combines with J gene TRBJ1-1; D may be TRBD1 (5 bases). Trimming left V 0 bases short and J 5 bases short, with 7 bases between. This CDR3 is 13 amino acids long. The germline V gene encodes CDR1 MNHEY and CDR2 SMNVEV (reference sequence). Here the CDR3 DNA reads TGTGCCAGCAGTTTATCGGGGGGAACTGAAGCTTTCTTT. Protein: CASSLSGGTEAFF.

V gene TRBV18 combines with J gene TRBJ2-5; D may be TRBD1 (6 bases). Between the trimmed V and J ends, which lost 2 bases and 5 bases, there was a span of 9 bases. The CDR3 contains 13 residues. CDR1 is KGHSH, CDR2 LQKENI, per germline. Here the CDR3 reads CASSPGGAETQYF. The CDR3 region has the DNA TGTGCCAGCTCACCAGGGGGCGCGGAGACCCAGTACTTC.

This chain's CDR3 is CASSQTTRTSGRGEQFF. CDR3 sequence (DNA): TGTGCCAGCAGCCAAACTACCCGGACTAGCGGGAGGGGTGAGCAGTTCTTC. The chain combines TRBV4-2 with TRBJ2-1; TRBD2 matches 15 bases. J gave up 9 bases and V 2 bases, and 8 bases lay outside the gene matches. This CDR3 is 17 amino acids long. Germline V gives CDR1 LGHNA, CDR2 YNFKEQ.

This clone was observed a handful of times. The V call is TRBV14, the J call TRBJ2-2; 10 nucleotides align to TRBD2. Germline values: CDR1 SGHDN, CDR2 FVKESK. Losses at the gene ends were 2 bases for V and 6 bases for J; bases not matched to a gene: 9. The CDR3 covers 17 residues. The CDR3 DNA sequence: TGTGCCAGCAGCCAATCCAGATTAGCGGGAGGACCCGGGGAGCTGTTTTTT. The encoded protein is CASSQSRLAGGPGELFF.

The J gene is TRBJ2-3, the V gene TRBV2; TRBD2 aligns across 13 bases. Germline V gene lookup returns CDR1 SNHLY and CDR2 FYNNEI. V gave up 6 bases and J gave up 2 bases; unmatched junction bases: 8. This CDR3 comprises 17 residues. CDR3: CASRTGLAGVYTDTQYF. The CDR3 nucleotides are TGTGCCAGCAGGACTGGACTAGCGGGAGTTTACACAGATACGCAGTATTTT.

The V and J genes are TRBV9 and TRBJ2-7; D possibly corresponds to TRBD2 (6 bases). CDR3 length: 14 residues. V lost 3 bases to trimming and J lost 2 bases, with 12 bases between them. Per the germline V gene, CDR1 is SGDLS and CDR2 is YYNGEE. CDR3 in amino acids: CASSEGGTTYEQYF. The CDR3 DNA reads as TGTGCCAGCAGCGAGGGCGGGACCACCTACGAGCAGTACTTC.

The rearrangement joins TRBV11-2 to TRBJ1-2, with TRBD1 as a possible D gene (6 bases). Germline CDR1 and CDR2: SGHAT and FQNNGV. V shed 0 bases and J shed 4 bases, with 9 bases lying between them. This CDR3 spans 14 amino acids. The CDR3 region is CASSLDRGGYGYTF. The CDR3 DNA sequence: TGTGCCAGCAGCTTAGACAGGGGCGGCTATGGCTACACCTTC.

A few counts support this clone. The rearrangement uses TRBV5-1 and TRBJ2-7, with 7 bases identical to TRBD2. Losses at the gene ends were 4 bases for V and 3 bases for J; bases not matched to a gene: 7. Per germline, CDR1 SGHRS and CDR2 YFSETQ. The CDR3 has 14 amino acids. CDR3 residues: CASSETSPSYEQYF. The CDR3 nucleotides read TGCGCCAGCAGCGAGACTAGCCCGAGCTACGAGCAGTACTTC.

The CDR3 protein is CAGRTGSSYNSPLHF. The CDR3 region has the DNA TGTGCCGGTCGGACAGGGAGCTCCTATAATTCACCCCTCCACTTT. The chain combines TRBV30 with TRBJ1-6; 8 bases map to TRBD1. Unmatched junction bases numbered 6, after V lost 8 bases and J lost 0 bases. The germline V gene encodes CDR1 GTSNPN and CDR2 SVGIG (reference sequence). The CDR3 runs to 15 residues. The whole variable domain, remainder taken from reference TRBV30 and TRBJ1-6, is SQTIHQWPATLVQPVGSPLSLECTVEGTSNPNLYWYRQAAGRGLQLLFYSVGIGQISSEVPQNLSASRPQDRQFILSSKKLLLSDSGFYLCAGRTGSSYNSPLHFGNGTRLTVT.

The V call is TRBV2, the J call TRBJ2-2, with TRBD2 as a possible D gene (5 bases). The CDR3 has 15 amino acids. Germline loops: CDR1 SNHLY, CDR2 FYNNEI. Trimming took off 7 bases at V and 3 bases at J, with 15 bases between the two ends. CDR3: CASKRQVGDTGELFF. Here the CDR3 DNA reads TGTGCCAGCAAGCGGCAGGTCGGAGACACCGGGGAGCTGTTTTTT.

V and J are TRBV5-1 and TRBJ1-6; 7 positions agree with TRBD1. Germline CDR1 and CDR2: SGHRS and YFSETQ. There are 15 residues in the CDR3. V lost 0 bases to trimming and J lost 9 bases; unmatched junction nucleotides: 6. CDR3 nucleotide sequence: TGCGCCAGCAGCTTGGGGGGACAGAGGGGTTCACCCCTCCACTTT. Its protein product is CASSLGGQRGSPLHF.

The J gene is TRBJ1-5, the V gene TRBV7-2; D gene unclear. The germline V gene encodes CDR1 SGHTA and CDR2 FQGNSA. The CDR3 runs 12 residues. Trimming cost V 4 bases and J 9 bases, with 10 bases left between them. CDR3 in DNA: TGTGCCAGCAGCTCCCCCAGTTTGCCCCAGCATTTT. Amino acids: CASSSPSLPQHF.

The gene calls are TRBV7-3 and TRBJ1-2; D is perhaps TRBD1 (6 bases). Germline CDR1 is SGHTA and CDR2 is FQGTGA. This CDR3 has 15 amino acids. The V gene lost 0 bases and the J gene lost 3 bases, with 11 bases spanning the gap. CDR3 sequence reads: CASSLTGGGYYGYTF. The CDR3, as DNA: TGTGCCAGCAGCTTAACAGGGGGAGGGTACTATGGCTACACCTTC.

This clone was counted a few times. The chain is built from TRBV6-5 and TRBJ1-2; the D gene is possibly TRBD1 (6 bases). Trimming cost V 1 base and J 7 bases, with 13 bases left between them. The CDR3 sequence is 14 residues long. Germline V gene lookup returns CDR1 MNHEY and CDR2 SVGAGI. CDR3 in DNA: TGTGCCAGCAGTTACTACAGGGAGTCGGCTGGCTACACCTTC. Translation gives CASSYYRESAGYTF.

The genes are TRBV23-1 and TRBJ2-1; D possibly corresponds to TRBD2 (5 bases). TRBV23-1 is noted as an ORF with a role that remains uncertain. The length of the CDR3 is 15 residues. Deletions cut 4 bases from V and 0 bases from J, with 10 bases between. The CDR3 DNA follows: TGCGCCAGCAGTCGGGGAGTCCGCTCCTACAATGAGCAGTTCTTC. Translating gives CASSRGVRSYNEQFF.

The CDR3 loop is CASSPTSGTGIYEQYF. The CDR3, as DNA: TGTGCCAGCAGCCCCACATCCGGGACAGGGATCTACGAGCAGTACTTC. The chain recombines TRBV7-3 with TRBJ2-7; 9 bases match TRBD1. V trimming: 5 bases; J trimming: 3 bases; junction bases outside the gene matches: 11. The CDR3 loop spans 16 amino acids. CDR1 and CDR2 (germline): SGHTA, FQGTGA.

V gene TRBV7-2 combines with J gene TRBJ2-3; TRBD2 matches 15 bases. Germline V gene lookup returns CDR1 SGHTA and CDR2 FQGNSA. The CDR3 runs 15 residues. The junction had 2 bases not matched to a gene; V was cut back by 5 bases and J by 5 bases. The DNA for the CDR3 is TGTGCCAGCAGCGTGGGACTAGCGGGAGGAGATACGCAGTATTTT. Translating it yields CASSVGLAGGDTQYF.

This clone appeared a few times. The V gene is TRBV5-6, the J gene TRBJ2-1; TRBD2 aligns across 9 bases. CDR1 is SGHDT and CDR2 is YYEEEE in the germline V gene. After removal of 1 base from V and 5 bases from J, the junction contained 7 bases not matched to a gene. The length of the CDR3 is 16 residues. DNA for the CDR3: TGTGCCAGCAGCTTGTGGAGGACTAGCGTAAACAATGAGCAGTTCTTC. This gives the protein CASSLWRTSVNNEQFF.

This sequence joins TRBV29-1 and TRBJ2-1, with D hard to call. V lost 2 bases to trimming and J lost 4 bases, with 12 bases between them. Germline V CDR1 and CDR2: SQVTM, ANQGSEA. The CDR3 covers 14 residues. The CDR3 region is CSVEFMAVYNEQFF. DNA of the CDR3: TGCAGCGTTGAATTTATGGCAGTTTACAATGAGCAGTTCTTC.